This T cell receptor beta chain comes out of a study of blood T cell repertoires in COVID-19. Overall study context: The samples span acute and convalescent COVID-19 from the United States, Italy and Spain. T cells, B-cell-depleted T cells, or PBMCs supplied cDNA or gDNA.

The CDR3 length is 16 residues. Losses at the gene ends were 5 bases for V and 3 bases for J; bases not matched to a gene: 8. The germline CDR1 and CDR2 sequences are SNHLY and FYNNEI. Original processing notes: Reference gene primers were amplified, and this amplification served to estimate nucleated cell counts. The protocol was immunoSEQ multiplex PCR, while the TCRdb copy is restricted to in-frame clones and leaves out a portion. The V and J calls and clone size were taken over from that table, and D and trimming were inferred from the DNA. This sample has about 74,000 clones; 90% occur once, and the top ten carry about 9.8%.

The J gene is TRBJ2-2, the V gene TRBV2, with 8 bases matching TRBD1. The sequence came from a human donor in a cohort sampled during active COVID-19. Material for sequencing was peripheral blood. CDR3 in DNA: TGTGCCAGCAGTAGACAGGGGCGGAGAGACACCGGGGAGCTGTTTTTT. This translates into CASSRQGRRDTGELFF.